A single sample is the source of the 11 T cell receptor delta chains below, sequenced in a study of γδ T cells in repeated Plasmodium falciparum infection. TCRdb re-called the multiplex PCR reads with CATT. Here the sample spans under 60,000 delta-chain clones, over 1.5% being singletons. Gammadelta T cells were flow-sorted from PBMC into Vgamma9/Vdelta2+ and Vdelta2-negative populations for bulk analysis. Sequenced: gamma-delta T cells from blood. The receptors come from a pool of human donors (malaria-infected and uninfected, not separated).

A note on this clone: This likely came from a read error, as a far larger clone is one base away. At the DNA level, this CDR3 is encoded by other sequences in the same sample as well. The CDR3 bases are TGTGCTCTTGGGAATTCGGGGGGAACCAAACTCATCTTT. Protein: CALGNSGGTKLIF. The chain recombines TRDV1 with TRDJ1; TRDD3 is a possible D gene (6 bases). Here the J gene was assigned by germline matching of the DNA, as TCRdb has none. The V end was cut by 5 bases, the J end by 8 bases, with 15 bases between. The CDR3 is 13 amino acids. Germline CDR1 TSWWSYY, CDR2 QGS.

With respect to this clone: The mismatch at residue 8 between this DNA's translation and the TCRdb protein of a much larger clone likely reflects a read error; the protein shown is translated from the DNA. This chain links TRDV1 with TRDJ1, with TRDD3 identical over 8 bases. Since TCRdb gives no J gene, matching the DNA to germline was used here to assign it. This CDR3 region has 21 residues. In germline, CDR1 is TSWWSYY, CDR2 QGS. With 2 bases clipped from V and 0 bases from J, the junction kept 20 bases outside the gene matches. The CDR3 loop is CALGELASPNTGGTYTDKLIF. The CDR3 DNA reads TGTGCTCTTGGGGAATTGGCCTCCCCGAATACTGGGGGCACTTACACCGATAAACTCATCTTT.

This clone was detected a few times. The protein TCRdb gives is from a much larger clone and does not agree with this DNA's translation at residue 16, likely a read error; the protein shown here comes from the DNA. J is TRDJ1 and V is TRDV1; 9 nucleotides line up with TRDD3. No J gene is reported in TCRdb; it was inferred here by comparing the DNA with germline. This CDR3 is built from 19 residues. The trim removed 0 bases at V and 9 bases at J, leaving 20 bases unmatched. Germline assignment: CDR1 TSWWSYY and CDR2 QGS. The CDR3 DNA follows: TGTGCTCTTGGGGAACTAGTCGTTCCTTCGCTGGGGGATTCGGATGAACTCATCTTT. Its translation: CALGELVVPSLGDSDELIF.

At least ten counts were recorded for this clone. At the DNA level, this CDR3 is encoded by other sequences in the same sample as well. V usage is TRDV2 and J usage is TRDJ1; 11 bases are shared with TRDD3. No J gene was available from TCRdb, and it was assigned here by a germline match of the DNA. The V segment lost 3 bases and the J segment 6 bases; nucleotides outside the gene matches: 17. There are 18 residues in the CDR3. CDR1 is GEAIGNYY, CDR2 EKD, per germline. The DNA of the CDR3 is TGTGCCTGTGACGCTATGGGGGATACGCACAATGATCCGAATAAACTCATCTTT. This gives the protein CACDAMGDTHNDPNKLIF.

This clone was detected a few times. This likely traces to a read error, being one base from a far larger clone. This chain uses TRDV2 with TRDJ3; 7 bases are a match to TRDD3. No J gene was available from TCRdb, and it was assigned here by a germline match of the DNA. This CDR3 region has 19 residues. From germline, CDR1 is GEAIGNYY and CDR2 EKD. The CDR3 reads CACDMSGGFDSWDTRQMFF. CDR3 in DNA: TGTGCCTGTGACATGTCGGGGGGATTTGACTCCTGGGACACCAGACAGATGTTTTTC.

Comments on this clone: This likely reflects a read error, since a far larger clone is one base away. Other nucleotide sequences from this sample produce the same CDR3. The chain employs TRDV2 and TRDJ1; TRDD3 agrees at 8 bases. The ends lost 6 bases at V and 2 bases at J; junction bases unmatched: 31. Germline CDR1 is GEAIGNYY and CDR2 is EKD. The CDR3 consists of 22 residues. DNA for the CDR3: TGTGCCTGTTGGCATCCTACGTCTTCTAGGTCTACCGGGGGATATTTTACCGATAAACTCATCTTT. Amino acid sequence: CACWHPTSSRSTGGYFTDKLIF.

To note about this clone: The protein TCRdb lists belongs to a much larger clone and differs from this DNA's translation at residue 15, which points to a read error; the protein shown is made from the DNA. The V and J genes are TRDV3 and TRDJ1; 9 nucleotides agree with TRDD3. CDR1 and CDR2 (germline): TVYSNPD, GDNSRS (reference sequence). This CDR3 spans 17 amino acids. CDR3 amino acids: CAFSGATGGPYTDKPIF. CDR3 coding DNA: TGTGCCTTTTCGGGTGCTACTGGGGGACCGTACACCGATAAACCCATCTTT.

This clone has ten or more counts. There is a difference at residue 3 between the TCRdb protein and the DNA translation, so the protein given here was translated from the DNA. This rearrangement joins TRDV1 to TRDJ1; perhaps TRDD3 as D (5 bases). CDR1 TSWWSYY and CDR2 QGS come from the germline V gene. CDR3 length: 16 residues. CDR3 sequence: CAIGELLRNDSDKLIF. The DNA for the CDR3 is TGTGCTATTGGGGAACTACTCCGGAATGACTCCGATAAACTCATCTTT.

This clone appeared a few times. A much larger clone sits a single nucleotide away, making a read error possible. The V gene is TRDV3, the J gene TRDJ1, with 7 nucleotides matching TRDD2. TCRdb supplies no J gene; here it was assigned by aligning the nucleotide sequence to germline. From germline, CDR1 is TVYSNPD and CDR2 GDNSRS (reference sequence). Unmatched junction bases numbered 16, after V lost 3 bases and J lost 0 bases. The CDR3 is 17 residues long. The CDR3 sequence: CAFRPSFGLLNTDKLIF. CDR3 DNA: TGTGCCTTCCGTCCTTCCTTCGGGCTCTTGAACACCGATAAACTCATCTTT.

This clone was seen a handful of times. Given a much more abundant clone one base away, this may be a read error. This chain uses TRDV1 with TRDJ1, with D maybe TRDD3 (9 bases). As TCRdb names no J gene, one was assigned here on the basis of a DNA match to germline. V was cut by 4 bases and J by 8 bases, with 32 bases left in between. The germline CDR1 and CDR2 sequences are TSWWSYY and QGS. The CDR3 loop spans 19 amino acids. The CDR3 is CALGARRLPTWGIRIKLIF. CDR3 nucleotides: TGTGCTCTTGGGGCCCGTCGTCTTCCTACTTGGGGGATAAGGATAAAACTCATCTTT.

To note about this clone: One base away lies a much larger clone, so this may be a sequencing read error. This chain links TRDV1 with TRDJ1; 8 nucleotides agree with TRDD3. Since TCRdb gives no J gene, matching the DNA to germline was used here to assign it. CDR3 length: 20 amino acids. The V and J ends lost 3 bases and 0 bases, in that order; junction bases with no gene match: 18. Germline CDR1 TSWWSYY, CDR2 QGS. The CDR3 nucleotides read TGTGCTCTTGGGGAGTTTGCGGTACGCTGGGGGACAAGGTACACCGATAAACTCATCTTT. Translating gives CALGEFAVRWGTRYTDKLIF.